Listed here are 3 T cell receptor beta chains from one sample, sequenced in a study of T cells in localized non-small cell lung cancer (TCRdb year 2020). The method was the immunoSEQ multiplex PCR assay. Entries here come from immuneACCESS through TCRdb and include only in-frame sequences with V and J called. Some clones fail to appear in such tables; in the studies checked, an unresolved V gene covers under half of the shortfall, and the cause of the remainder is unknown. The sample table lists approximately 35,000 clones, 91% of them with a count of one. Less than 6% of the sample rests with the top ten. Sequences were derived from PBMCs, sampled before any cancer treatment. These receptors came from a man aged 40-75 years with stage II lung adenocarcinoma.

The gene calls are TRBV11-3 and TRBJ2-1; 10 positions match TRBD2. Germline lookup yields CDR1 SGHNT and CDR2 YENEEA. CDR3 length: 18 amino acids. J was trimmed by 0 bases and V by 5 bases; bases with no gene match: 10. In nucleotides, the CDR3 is TGTGCCAGCAGCCTTCGGGGACTAGCGAGTTCCTCCTACAATGAGCAGTTCTTC. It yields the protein CASSLRGLASSSYNEQFF.

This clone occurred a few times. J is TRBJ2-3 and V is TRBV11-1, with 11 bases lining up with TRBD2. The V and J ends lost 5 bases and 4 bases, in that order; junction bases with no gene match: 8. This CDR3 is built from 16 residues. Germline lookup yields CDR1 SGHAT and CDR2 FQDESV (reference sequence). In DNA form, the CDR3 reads TGTGCCAGCAGCACAGTAGCGGGAGGGAGGGCAGATACGCAGTATTTT. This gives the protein CASSTVAGGRADTQYF.

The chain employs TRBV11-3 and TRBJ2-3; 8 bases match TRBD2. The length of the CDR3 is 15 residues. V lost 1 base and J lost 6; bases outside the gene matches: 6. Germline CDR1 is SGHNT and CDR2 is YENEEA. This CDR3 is CASSLGSGRSDTQYF. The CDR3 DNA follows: TGTGCCAGCAGCTTAGGGAGCGGGAGATCGGATACGCAGTATTTT.